The 27 T cell receptor beta chains listed next were all sequenced from one sample in a study of CD8+CD57+ T cells in acquired aplastic anemia. TCR beta VDJ and CDR3 were profiled, and genomic DNA was the template. TCRdb re-called the reads with MiXCR, one entry per CDR3 protein. The sample has just over 400,000 distinct CDR3 sequences, just under 70% seen once; the top ten hold 3% to 5%. The specimen sequenced was sorted CD4+, CD8+, or CD8+CD57+ T cells (not recorded which) from PBMCs. These TCRs come from a human donor in good health, serving as a control.

The V and J genes are TRBV19 and TRBJ1-5; 9 nucleotides align to TRBD1. This CDR3 region has 14 residues. Trimming removed 6 bases from V and 5 bases from J; junction bases left unmatched: 5. CDR1 and CDR2 from the germline V gene are LNHDA and SQIVND (reference sequence). CDR3: CASRRTGADQPQHF. Written as DNA, the CDR3 is TGTGCCAGTAGAAGGACAGGGGCCGATCAGCCCCAGCATTTT.

This clonotype was seen at least ten times. This rearrangement joins TRBV30 to TRBJ1-4; D is unresolved. The V end lost 1 base, the J end lost 4 bases, and 10 bases lay between the germline ends. There are 14 residues in the CDR3. Germline CDR1 reads GTSNPN; CDR2 reads SVGIG (reference sequence). CDR3 sequence (DNA): TGTGCCTGGAGTGAGTCCGCCTTTAATGAAAAACTGTTTTTT. This translates into CAWSESAFNEKLFF.

The chain couples TRBV10-3 to TRBJ1-2; D unclear. From germline, CDR1 is ENHRY and CDR2 SYGVKD. V was trimmed by 10 bases and J by 5 bases, leaving 8 bases between them. The CDR3 sequence is 10 residues long. CDR3 protein: CANPIYGYTF. Here the CDR3 DNA reads TGTGCCAACCCCATTTATGGCTACACCTTC.

As regards this clonotype: This CDR3 fails to terminate in the conserved phenylalanine or tryptophan, so it likely reflects a read error. The DNA is omitted, as the CDR3 cannot be located on it reliably, and the CDR3 follows TCRdb's listing. J is TRBJ1-6 and V is TRBV7-9; the table assigns TRBD1, which was not confirmed against the DNA. The CDR3 adds up to 12 amino acids, both ends counted. Germline CDR1 SEHNR, CDR2 FQNEAQ (reference sequence). This CDR3 is CASSRGQRNTEA.

The J gene is TRBJ2-3, the V gene TRBV29-1; possibly TRBD1 for D (5 bases). The CDR3 is made up of 14 amino acids. Germline CDR1 SQVTM, CDR2 ANQGSEA. Trimming left V 6 bases short and J 2 bases short, with 15 bases between. CDR3 in DNA: TGCAGCGTCAGCATTGGACATCCCACAGATACGCAGTATTTT. As protein: CSVSIGHPTDTQYF.

There are many counts of this clonotype. This chain connects TRBV4-3 to TRBJ1-1; perhaps TRBD1 as D (6 bases). Trimming pared 1 base from V and 7 bases from J, leaving 13 bases between. The CDR3 sequence is 14 residues long. Germline assignment: CDR1 LGHNA and CDR2 YSLEER. The CDR3 region has the DNA TGCGCCAGCAGCCAAGTGGGGGGGCGAGGTGAAGCTTTCTTT. Its protein product is CASSQVGGRGEAFF.

The rearrangement joins TRBV7-3 to TRBJ1-3; D possibly corresponds to TRBD1 (5 bases). This CDR3 spans 15 amino acids. Looked up from germline, CDR1 is SGHTA and CDR2 is FQGTGA. V lost 3 bases to trimming and J lost 16 bases, with 25 bases between them. CDR3 protein: CASSLERDGHQAHYF. The CDR3 bases are TGTGCCAGCAGCTTGGAACGGGACGGGCACCAGGCTCACTATTTT. The whole variable domain, filled in from reference TRBV7-3 and TRBJ1-3, reads GAGVSQTPSNKVTEKGKYVELRCDPISGHTALYWYRQSLGQGPEFLIYFQGTGAADDSGLPNDRFFAVRPEGSVSTLKIQRTERGDSAVYLCASSLERDGHQAHYFGEGSWLTVV.

About this clonotype: An end of the junction does not agree with germline; a read error may underlie this. V and J are TRBV7-2 and TRBJ2-3; D possibly corresponds to TRBD1 (5 bases). CDR3 length equals 14 residues. Germline lookup yields CDR1 SGHTA and CDR2 FQGNSA. The CDR3 sequence: CASTDRWISDTQYF. The CDR3 DNA is TGTGCTAGCACCGACAGATGGATATCCGATACGCAGTATTTT.

This clonotype came up many times. The genes are TRBV2 and TRBJ1-2; the match to TRBD1 covers 7 bases. The CDR3 loop spans 13 amino acids. Germline CDR1 is SNHLY and CDR2 is FYNNEI. The V and J ends lost 2 bases and 3 bases, in that order; junction bases with no gene match: 0. The CDR3 sequence: CASSETGDYGYTF. As DNA, the CDR3 is TGTGCCAGCAGTGAAACAGGGGACTATGGCTACACCTTC.

This clonotype was observed at least ten times. CDR3 in amino acids: CASSFLQGLSNQPQHF. The DNA for the CDR3 is TGTGCCAGCAGTTTCCTCCAGGGCTTAAGCAATCAGCCCCAGCATTTT. The chain has TRBV27 and TRBJ1-5; a weak D match, TRBD1 (5 bases). The germline CDR1 and CDR2 sequences are MNHEY and SMNVEV (reference sequence). The CDR3 sequence is 16 residues long. V gave up 3 bases and J gave up 1 base, with 13 bases separating them.

This clonotype occurred a few times. V usage is TRBV18 and J usage is TRBJ1-3; 8 bases are a match to TRBD1. The CDR3 extends over 15 amino acids. CDR1 and CDR2 (germline): KGHSH, LQKENI. Trimming took 6 bases from V and 0 from J; bases not matched to a gene: 4. The CDR3 DNA is TGTGCCAGCTCCAAGGGACAGGACTCTGGAAACACCATATATTTT. Translated, it gives CASSKGQDSGNTIYF.

DNA of the CDR3: TGTGCCAGCAGCGGGGGCCGACAGCGGCAAGAGACCCAGTACTTC. Encoded protein: CASSGGRQRQETQYF. The genes are TRBV7-3 and TRBJ2-5; TRBD1 is a possible D gene (6 bases). V lost 5 bases to trimming and J lost 2 bases, with 15 bases between them. Germline V gene sequence: CDR1 SGHTA, CDR2 FQGTGA. This CDR3 contains 15 residues.

Turning to this clonotype: At one of its ends the junction is not consistent with the germline gene, which may arise from a read error. The V gene is TRBV5-1, the J gene TRBJ1-4, with 9 nucleotides matching TRBD1. This CDR3 has 13 amino acids. CDR1 and CDR2 from the germline V gene are SGHRS and YFSETQ. CDR3 region: CASSLSGQGQLFF. CDR3 coding DNA: TGTGCCAGCAGCCTGAGCGGACAGGGGCAACTGTTTTTT. Full variable domain (missing parts from reference TRBV5-1 and TRBJ1-4): KAGVTQTPRYLIKTRGQQVTLSCSPISGHRSVSWYQQTPGQGLQFLFEYFSETQRNKGNFPGRFSGRQFSNSRSEMNVSTLELGDSALYLCASSLSGQGQLFFGSGTQLSVL.

This clonotype occurred a few times. This chain connects TRBV19 to TRBJ1-2; D gene unclear. V lost 6 bases to trimming and J lost 4 bases, with 12 bases between them. CDR3 size: 13 residues. Germline V gene sequence: CDR1 LNHDA, CDR2 SQIVND (reference sequence). CDR3 nucleotide sequence: TGTGCCAGTAGCCTTTCAGGCTTCTATGGCTACACCTTC. It is translated as CASSLSGFYGYTF.

This clonotype has more than one count but fewer than ten. An end of the junction differs from the germline gene, which may be a read error. The chain is built from TRBV10-3 and TRBJ1-1, with TRBD1 identical over 9 bases. Germline CDR1 is ENHRY and CDR2 is SYGVKD. This CDR3 has 13 amino acids. This CDR3 reads CASSRTGGGEAFF. The CDR3 DNA sequence: TGTGCCAGCAGTCGTACAGGGGGCGGCGAAGCTTTCTTT.

The J gene is TRBJ2-7, the V gene TRBV7-2, with 7 bases lining up with TRBD1. There are 18 residues in the CDR3. CDR1 SGHTA and CDR2 FQGNSA come from the germline V gene. The ends lost 4 bases at V and 2 bases at J; junction bases unmatched: 17. CDR3 nucleotides: TGTGCCAGCAGCTCAGCGGCTGGGACAGTGGGAACGACCTACGAGCAGTACTTC. It is translated as CASSSAAGTVGTTYEQYF.

In the case of this clonotype: The conserved final phenylalanine or tryptophan is absent from the CDR3, which likely points to a read error. The limits of the CDR3 on the DNA are not certain, so only TCRdb's listed CDR3 is given. The chain combines TRBV2 with TRBJ2-7; the D call in the table, TRBD1, was not verified against the DNA. From germline, CDR1 is SNHLY and CDR2 FYNNEI. The length of the CDR3 is 16 amino acids, counting both ends. CDR3 loop: CASSPSTGGTDSEYYC.

Note on this clonotype: One end of the junction is discordant with germline, which a read error may explain. This CDR3 is CASSVVRGGCEQYF. The CDR3, as DNA: TGTGCCAGCAGCGTGGTCAGGGGCGGTTGCGAGCAGTACTTC. The chain couples TRBV5-1 to TRBJ2-7; maybe TRBD1 (6 bases). The CDR3 length is 14 residues. Germline V gene data show CDR1 as SGHRS and CDR2 as YFSETQ.

This chain connects TRBV2 to TRBJ1-2, with D uncertain. The germline V gene has CDR1 SNHLY and CDR2 FYNNEI. Trimming took off 6 bases at V and 5 bases at J, with 13 bases between the two ends. The CDR3 loop spans 13 amino acids. The CDR3 sequence: CASRDTRSYGYTF. The CDR3 DNA reads as TGTGCCAGCAGAGATACAAGGAGTTATGGCTACACCTTC.

The sample holds a few counts of this clonotype. The chain is built from TRBV20-1 and TRBJ2-3, with TRBD1 identical over 10 bases. This CDR3 comprises 17 residues. Losses at the gene ends were 3 bases for V and 1 base for J; bases not matched to a gene: 10. Germline V gene data show CDR1 as DFQATT and CDR2 as SNEGSKA (reference sequence). Here the CDR3 reads CSASDRGRGTGTDTQYF. The CDR3 DNA sequence: TGCAGTGCTAGTGACAGGGGGCGCGGGACAGGCACAGATACGCAGTATTTT.

The rearrangement links TRBV2 to TRBJ2-7; no clear D. The CDR3 length is 14 residues. The germline CDR1 and CDR2 sequences are SNHLY and FYNNEI. V was cut by 5 bases and J by 7 bases, with 18 bases left in between. CDR3 region: CASSPLTAFVEQYF. CDR3 in DNA: TGTGCCAGCAGTCCACTAACAGCCTTTGTGGAGCAGTACTTC.

Details on this clonotype: One end of the junction varies from germline; a read error may be responsible. The J gene is TRBJ1-2, the V gene TRBV5-1, with a possible D match to TRBD1 (5 bases). CDR1 is SGHRS, CDR2 YFSETQ, per germline. The CDR3 has 15 residues. CDR3 bases: TGTGCCAGCAGCTTAGGAGCAACAGGCGACTATGGCTACACCTTC. Its translation: CASSLGATGDYGYTF.

The sample holds many counts of this clonotype. J is TRBJ1-1 and V is TRBV20-1; tentatively, D is TRBD1 (6 bases). Germline assignment: CDR1 DFQATT and CDR2 SNEGSKA (reference sequence). Trimming shortened V by 0 bases and J by 2 bases, and 16 bases separated the two germline ends. The CDR3 length is 16 residues. In DNA form, the CDR3 reads TGCAGTGCTAGAGAAGGTTGGGGGCTAGGAAACACTGAAGCTTTCTTT. Protein: CSAREGWGLGNTEAFF.

The V gene is TRBV7-9, the J gene TRBJ1-6; the D gene is possibly TRBD1 (5 bases). The CDR3 runs 15 residues. Trimming left V 7 bases short and J 17 bases short, with 27 bases between. The germline CDR1 and CDR2 sequences are SEHNR and FQNEAQ (reference sequence). The CDR3 here is CASNPGGGESQYFHF. As DNA, the CDR3 is TGTGCCAGCAACCCCGGCGGGGGAGAGAGCCAGTACTTCCACTTT.

The V and J genes are TRBV7-2 and TRBJ2-1; D tentatively fits TRBD1 or TRBD2 (6 bases each). V lost 5 bases, J lost 10 bases, and 27 bases lay in between. CDR1 is SGHTA, CDR2 FQGNSA, per germline. This CDR3 is built from 17 residues. The CDR3 sequence is CASSILIRGQETQEQFF. The CDR3 DNA is TGTGCCAGCAGCATACTTATCCGGGGGCAAGAGACCCAGGAGCAGTTCTTC. Together with reference TRBV7-2 and TRBJ2-1, the CDR3 gives the full variable domain: GAGVSQSPSNKVTEKGKDVELRCDPISGHTALYWYRQSLGQGLEFLIYFQGNSAPDKSGLPSDRFSAERTGGSVSTLTIQRTQQEDSAVYLCASSILIRGQETQEQFFGPGTRLTVL.

This clonotype has ten or more counts. As the CDR3 is not closed by the conserved phenylalanine or tryptophan, this likely results from a read error. This chain uses TRBV25-1 with TRBJ1-5; D unclear. The V and J ends lost 6 bases and 3 bases respectively, with 12 bases between them. The CDR3 spans 14 residues. Germline CDR1 reads MGHDK; CDR2 reads SYGVNS. The CDR3 region has the DNA TGTGCCAGCAGCACCGGGTTCCCCAATCAGCCCCAGCATTTA. This codes for CASSTGFPNQPQHL.

This clonotype was recorded at least ten times. The chain is built from TRBV2 and TRBJ1-2; D remains ambiguous. The CDR3 is made up of 13 amino acids. V gave up 4 bases and J gave up 4 bases, with 10 bases separating them. CDR1 and CDR2 (germline): SNHLY, FYNNEI. This CDR3 reads CASSASRSYGYTF. DNA for the CDR3: TGTGCCAGCAGTGCATCACGATCCTATGGCTACACCTTC.